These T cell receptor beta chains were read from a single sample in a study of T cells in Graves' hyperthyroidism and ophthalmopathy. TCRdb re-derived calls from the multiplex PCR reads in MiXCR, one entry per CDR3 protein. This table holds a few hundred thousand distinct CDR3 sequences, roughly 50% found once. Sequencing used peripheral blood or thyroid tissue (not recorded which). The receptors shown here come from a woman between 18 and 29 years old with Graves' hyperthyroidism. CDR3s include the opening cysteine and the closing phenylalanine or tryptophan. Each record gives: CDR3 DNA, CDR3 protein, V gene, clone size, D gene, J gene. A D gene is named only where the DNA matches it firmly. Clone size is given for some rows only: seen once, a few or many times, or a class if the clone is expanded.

DNA: TGCAGCGTAGGTTGGGATCAGCCCCAGCATTTT
CDR3: CSVGWDQPQHF
V: TRBV29-1
size: once
D: -
J: TRBJ1-5

DNA: TGTGCCACCAGCCCGCAGGGGATCGGCTACACCTTC
CDR3: CATSPQGIGYTF
V: TRBV15
size: -
D: -
J: TRBJ1-2

DNA: TGTGCCAGCAGTTACTCCGGGATCCCAAATCAGCCCCAGCATTTT
CDR3: CASSYSGIPNQPQHF
V: TRBV6-5
size: many
D: -
J: TRBJ1-5

DNA: TGCAGTGCTAGAGGGCAGGGATTGGGTTGGGAAGCTTTCTTT
CDR3: CSARGQGLGWEAFF
V: TRBV20-1
size: many
D: -
J: TRBJ1-1

DNA: TGTGCCAGCAGCTTTGGAGGTAAAAGAGGGCGCTATGGCTACACCTTC
CDR3: CASSFGGKRGRYGYTF
V: TRBV11-2
size: many
D: -
J: TRBJ1-2

DNA: TGCAGCGTTGGGGGACAGGGTTATTCGCATGGCTACACCTTC
CDR3: CSVGGQGYSHGYTF
V: TRBV29-1
size: -
D: TRBD1
J: TRBJ1-2

DNA: TGTGCCACCAGTGATCTAGGGGCTGGGAGCTCCTACAATGAGCAGTACTTC
CDR3: CATSDLGAGSSYNEQYF
V: TRBV24-1
size: -
D: -
J: TRBJ2-7

DNA: TGTGCCAGCAGCGTAGAGGGGGACCAAGAGACCCGGTACTTC
CDR3: CASSVEGDQETRYF
V: TRBV9
size: -
D: -
J: TRBJ2-5

DNA: TGTGCCAGCAGCCTTCTAGTTGGAAGAGAAGCTTTCTTT
CDR3: CASSLLVGREAFF
V: TRBV27
size: -
D: -
J: TRBJ1-1

DNA: TGTGCCAGCAGCTTAGAGGCTAGCGGGAGTGTAGATACGCAGTACTTC
CDR3: CASSLEASGSVDTQYF
V: TRBV7-2
size: -
D: TRBD2
J: TRBJ2-5